Presented here are 17 T cell receptor beta chains from one specimen sequenced in a study of cytotoxic CD8 clonotypes in ibrutinib-treated CLL (dated by TCRdb to the early 2020s). The library was obtained by the immunoSEQ multiplex PCR assay. Not all clones reach the TCRdb copy of this immuneACCESS table, which keeps in-frame sequences only. Checked studies attribute under half of the gap to unresolved V genes and leave the rest unexplained. This sample has some 150,000 clones in its table, and 70% to 85% of those were observed once. Roughly a quarter of the sample goes to the ten largest clones. The time point label of this sample denotes: eleven to twelve months on ibrutinib. The sample here was PBMCs, taken after 12 months of ibrutinib treatment. These TCRs come from a human donor with chronic lymphocytic leukemia.

The chain employs TRBV5-4 and TRBJ2-7; 9 bases are shared with TRBD1. The V gene's germline CDR1 is SGHNT and CDR2 YYREEE (reference sequence). J was trimmed by 4 bases and V by 4 bases; bases with no gene match: 9. The CDR3 runs to 15 residues. Here the CDR3 reads CASSQGTGTGYEQYF. The CDR3 DNA reads TGTGCCAGCAGCCAAGGTACCGGGACAGGGTACGAGCAGTACTTC.

CDR3 amino acids: CAWSLGAGGTYEQYF. The CDR3 bases are TGTGCCTGGAGTCTTGGAGCGGGAGGAACCTACGAGCAGTACTTC. The chain uses TRBV30 and TRBJ2-7, with 9 positions matching TRBD2. The trim removed 2 bases at V and 2 bases at J, leaving 7 bases unmatched. This CDR3 is built from 15 residues. Germline assignment: CDR1 GTSNPN and CDR2 SVGIG (reference sequence).

This chain joins TRBV6-1 and TRBJ1-1, with D uncertain. Trimming left V 3 bases short and J 1 base short, with 9 bases between. The CDR3 has 14 amino acids. Germline assignment: CDR1 MNHNS and CDR2 SASEGT. CDR3 in DNA: TGTGCCAGCAGTGACTCGGTGGCGAACACTGAAGCTTTCTTT. This gives the protein CASSDSVANTEAFF.

The chain joins TRBV30 to TRBJ2-1; 13 bases agree with TRBD2. Germline-derived CDR1 and CDR2 are GTSNPN and SVGIG (reference sequence). The V gene end was trimmed by 5 bases and the J gene end by 3 bases; junction bases not matched to a gene: 10. The CDR3 spans 17 residues. CDR3 sequence: CAWVGTSGIVGYNEQFF. The CDR3 bases are TGTGCCTGGGTCGGGACTAGCGGGATCGTGGGCTACAATGAGCAGTTCTTC.

This chain connects TRBV6-5 to TRBJ1-2; D not certain. This CDR3 has 11 residues. Trimming took off 2 bases at V and 10 bases at J, with 8 bases between the two ends. CDR1 is MNHEY, CDR2 SVGAGI, per germline. The CDR3 DNA reads TGTGCCAGCAGTTACGGAAGATACTACACCTTC. Its protein product is CASSYGRYYTF.

This clone has just one count. This chain uses TRBV28 with TRBJ2-7; a possible D gene is TRBD2 (7 bases). This CDR3 spans 14 amino acids. CDR1 is MDHEN, CDR2 SYDVKM, per germline. The V gene lost 9 bases and the J gene lost 0 bases, with 15 bases spanning the gap. Here the CDR3 DNA reads TGTGCCAGTAAGGGGGGAGGGCCCTCCTACGAGCAGTACTTC. It codes for CASKGGGPSYEQYF.

The J gene is TRBJ1-4, the V gene TRBV6-5, with 7 bases fitting TRBD1. The CDR3 sequence is 13 residues long. Trimming removed 10 bases from V and 7 bases from J; junction bases left unmatched: 9. Looked up from germline, CDR1 is MNHEY and CDR2 is SVGAGI. The CDR3 reads CATYRGWGEKLFF. CDR3 bases: TGTGCCACCTACAGGGGTTGGGGTGAAAAACTGTTTTTT.

This clone was seen just once. For the CDR3, the DNA is TGTGCCAGCTCACCCGGCGGAGGGATCTATGGCTACACCTTC. This translates into CASSPGGGIYGYTF. V and J are TRBV18 and TRBJ1-2; D is unresolved. The germline CDR1 and CDR2 sequences are KGHSH and LQKENI. V was trimmed by 3 bases and J by 4 bases, leaving 12 bases between them. This CDR3 has 14 amino acids.

V is TRBV5-1 and J is TRBJ1-4, with D maybe TRBD1 (6 bases). Germline CDR1 SGHRS, CDR2 YFSETQ. The germline V and J ends were trimmed by 2 bases and 4 bases, with 12 bases remaining between them. The CDR3 extends over 15 amino acids. CDR3: CASSLSGALNEKLFF. In DNA form, the CDR3 reads TGCGCCAGCAGCTTATCGGGGGCCCTTAATGAAAAACTGTTTTTT.

The V gene is TRBV9, the J gene TRBJ2-1, with D possibly TRBD2 on 6 matching bases. The CDR3 sequence is 13 residues long. V was cut by 5 bases and J by 8 bases, with 14 bases left in between. CDR1 and CDR2 (germline): SGDLS, YYNGEE. The CDR3 region has the DNA TGTGCCAGCAGTCTGTCGGGAGACTATGAGCAGTTCTTC. This gives the protein CASSLSGDYEQFF.

In its sample, this clone was seen once. This chain joins TRBV9 and TRBJ1-5, with D perhaps TRBD1 (6 bases). V was shortened by 0 bases and J by 7 bases, with 11 bases between the two germline ends. CDR1 is SGDLS, CDR2 YYNGEE, per germline. The CDR3 consists of 14 residues. Here the CDR3 reads CASSVGGGGQPQHF. The DNA of the CDR3 is TGTGCCAGCAGCGTAGGTGGGGGCGGGCAGCCCCAGCATTTT.

This CDR3 is CASSVKGTGVYEQYF. The CDR3, as DNA: TGCGCCAGCAGCGTAAAGGGGACAGGGGTCTACGAGCAGTACTTC. The chain carries TRBV5-1 and TRBJ2-7; 10 bases are shared with TRBD1. Germline trimming cut 4 bases from V and 3 bases from J; bases unmatched to any gene: 7. The CDR3 spans 15 residues. Germline V lookup: CDR1 SGHRS, CDR2 YFSETQ. Looking up the rest from reference TRBV5-1 and TRBJ2-7 gives the full variable domain: KAGVTQTPRYLIKTRGQQVTLSCSPISGHRSVSWYQQTPGQGLQFLFEYFSETQRNKGNFPGRFSGRQFSNSRSEMNVSTLELGDSALYLCASSVKGTGVYEQYFGPGTRLTVT.

V usage is TRBV6-5 and J usage is TRBJ2-2; D call uncertain. The CDR3 length is 15 residues. Germline loops: CDR1 MNHEY, CDR2 SVGAGI. V shed 2 bases and J shed 7 bases, with 14 bases lying between them. CDR3 residues: CASSYTPTEHGELFF. In nucleotides, the CDR3 is TGTGCCAGCAGTTACACCCCCACAGAGCACGGGGAGCTGTTTTTT.

In its sample, this clone was seen once. The chain links TRBV27 to TRBJ2-3; weak D call: TRBD2 (6 bases). Germline V lookup: CDR1 MNHEY, CDR2 SMNVEV (reference sequence). This CDR3 spans 15 amino acids. Trimming cost V 4 bases and J 4 bases, with 15 bases left between them. The CDR3 DNA sequence: TGTGCCAGCAGTTGGAGGGGCGTTTACTCAGATACGCAGTATTTT. This encodes CASSWRGVYSDTQYF.

CDR3 coding DNA: TGTGCCACCTCAGCGGGGGGTGGCCTCCGAGAGACCCAGTACTTC. This sequence encodes CATSAGGGLRETQYF. The chain has TRBV19 and TRBJ2-5; 9 positions agree with TRBD2. V trimming: 10 bases; J trimming: 4 bases; junction bases outside the gene matches: 13. The germline V gene encodes CDR1 LNHDA and CDR2 SQIVND (reference sequence). The CDR3 sequence is 15 residues long.

V and J are TRBV6-5 and TRBJ1-2; 12 nucleotides agree with TRBD1. The germline CDR1 and CDR2 sequences are MNHEY and SVGAGI. The junction had 8 bases not matched to a gene; V was cut back by 6 bases and J by 6 bases. The CDR3 is 15 residues long. CDR3 sequence reads: CASRISGTGGNGYTF. The DNA for the CDR3 is TGTGCCAGCAGAATCTCCGGGACAGGGGGCAATGGCTACACCTTC.

For the CDR3, the DNA is TGTGCCAGCAGTTACCAAGGATATAATTCACCCCTCCACTTT. Residues: CASSYQGYNSPLHF. The rearrangement links TRBV6-5 to TRBJ1-6; no definite D call. The V end lost 2 bases, the J end lost 4 bases, and 6 bases lay between the germline ends. CDR1 and CDR2 from the germline V gene are MNHEY and SVGAGI. CDR3 length: 14 residues.